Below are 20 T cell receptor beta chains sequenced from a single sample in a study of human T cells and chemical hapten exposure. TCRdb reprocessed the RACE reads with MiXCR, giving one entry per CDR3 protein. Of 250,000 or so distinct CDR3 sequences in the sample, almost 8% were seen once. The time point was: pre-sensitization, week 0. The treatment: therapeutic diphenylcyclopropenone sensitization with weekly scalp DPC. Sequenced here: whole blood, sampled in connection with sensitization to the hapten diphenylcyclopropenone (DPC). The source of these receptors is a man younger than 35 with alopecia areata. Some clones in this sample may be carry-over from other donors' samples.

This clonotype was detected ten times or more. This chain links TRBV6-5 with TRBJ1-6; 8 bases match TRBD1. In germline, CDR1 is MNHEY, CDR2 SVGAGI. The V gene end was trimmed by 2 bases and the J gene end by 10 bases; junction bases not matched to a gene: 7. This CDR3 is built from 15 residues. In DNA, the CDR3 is TGTGCCAGCAGTTACACGACAGGGGAAGACTCACCCCTCCACTTT. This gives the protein CASSYTTGEDSPLHF.

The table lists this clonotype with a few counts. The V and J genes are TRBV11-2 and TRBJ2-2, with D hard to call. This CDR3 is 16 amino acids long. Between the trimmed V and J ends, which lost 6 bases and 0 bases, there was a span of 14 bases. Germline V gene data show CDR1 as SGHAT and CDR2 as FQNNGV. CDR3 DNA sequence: TGTGCCAGCAGATCTCTGCTTAGTACGAACACCGGGGAGCTGTTTTTT. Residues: CASRSLLSTNTGELFF.

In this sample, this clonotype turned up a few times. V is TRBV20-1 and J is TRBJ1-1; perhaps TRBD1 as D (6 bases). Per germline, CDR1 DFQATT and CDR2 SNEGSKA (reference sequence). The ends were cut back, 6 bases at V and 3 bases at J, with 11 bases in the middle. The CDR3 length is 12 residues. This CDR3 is CSAPDSDTEAFF. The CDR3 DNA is TGCAGTGCACCGGACAGCGACACTGAAGCTTTCTTT.

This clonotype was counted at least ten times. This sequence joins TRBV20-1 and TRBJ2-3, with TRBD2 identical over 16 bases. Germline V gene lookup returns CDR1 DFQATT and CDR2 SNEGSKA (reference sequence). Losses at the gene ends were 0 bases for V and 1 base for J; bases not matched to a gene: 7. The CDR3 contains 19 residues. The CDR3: CSARDAGTSGGVRTDTQYF. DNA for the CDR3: TGCAGTGCTAGAGATGCCGGGACTAGCGGGGGGGTACGCACAGATACGCAGTATTTT.

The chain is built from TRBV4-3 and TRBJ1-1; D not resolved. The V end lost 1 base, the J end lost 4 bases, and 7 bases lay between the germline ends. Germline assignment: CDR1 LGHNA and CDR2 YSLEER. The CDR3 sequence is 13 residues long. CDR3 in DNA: TGCGCCAGCAGCCAAGTGTCGGGCACTGAAGCTTTCTTT. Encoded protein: CASSQVSGTEAFF.

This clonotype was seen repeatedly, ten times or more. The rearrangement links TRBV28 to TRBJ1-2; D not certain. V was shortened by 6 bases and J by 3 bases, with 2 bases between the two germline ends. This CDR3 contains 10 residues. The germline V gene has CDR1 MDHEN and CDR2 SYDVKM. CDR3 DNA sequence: TGTGCCAGCAGAGACTATGGCTACACCTTC. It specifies CASRDYGYTF.

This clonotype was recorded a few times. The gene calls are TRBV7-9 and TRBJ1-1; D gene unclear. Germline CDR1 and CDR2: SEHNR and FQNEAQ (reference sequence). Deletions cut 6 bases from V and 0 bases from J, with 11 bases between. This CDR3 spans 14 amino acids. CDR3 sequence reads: CASRLPGVNTEAFF. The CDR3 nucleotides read TGTGCCAGCAGACTTCCAGGAGTGAACACTGAAGCTTTCTTT.

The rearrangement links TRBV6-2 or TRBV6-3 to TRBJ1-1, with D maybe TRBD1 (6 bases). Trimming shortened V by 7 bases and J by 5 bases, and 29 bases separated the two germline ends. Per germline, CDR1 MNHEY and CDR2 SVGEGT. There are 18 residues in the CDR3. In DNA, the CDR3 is TGTGCCAGCACCATTAGGAGGGTCCAGGGGTTCCAGGGGACTGAAGCTTTCTTT. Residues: CASTIRRVQGFQGTEAFF.

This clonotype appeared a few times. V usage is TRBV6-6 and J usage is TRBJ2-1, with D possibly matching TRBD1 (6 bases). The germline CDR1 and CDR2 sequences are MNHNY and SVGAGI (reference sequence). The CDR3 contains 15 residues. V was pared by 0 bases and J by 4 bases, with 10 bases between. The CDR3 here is CASSYSGQQYNEQFF. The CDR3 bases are TGTGCCAGCAGTTACTCCGGACAGCAATACAATGAGCAGTTCTTC.

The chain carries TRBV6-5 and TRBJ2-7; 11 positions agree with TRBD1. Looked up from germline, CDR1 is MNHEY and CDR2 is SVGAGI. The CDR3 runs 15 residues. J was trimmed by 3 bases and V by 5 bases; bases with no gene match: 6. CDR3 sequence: CASSESGQGDYEQYV. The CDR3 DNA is TGTGCCAGCAGTGAGTCGGGACAGGGGGACTACGAGCAGTACGTC.

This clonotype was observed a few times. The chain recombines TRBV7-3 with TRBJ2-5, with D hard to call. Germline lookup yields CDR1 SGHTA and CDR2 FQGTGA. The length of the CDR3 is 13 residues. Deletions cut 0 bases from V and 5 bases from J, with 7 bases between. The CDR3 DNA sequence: TGTGCCAGCAGCTTAACACCAATGGAGACCCAGTACTTC. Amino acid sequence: CASSLTPMETQYF. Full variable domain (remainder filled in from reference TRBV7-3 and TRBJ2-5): GAGVSQTPSNKVTEKGKYVELRCDPISGHTALYWYRQSLGQGPEFLIYFQGTGAADDSGLPNDRFFAVRPEGSVSTLKIQRTERGDSAVYLCASSLTPMETQYFGPGTRLLVL.

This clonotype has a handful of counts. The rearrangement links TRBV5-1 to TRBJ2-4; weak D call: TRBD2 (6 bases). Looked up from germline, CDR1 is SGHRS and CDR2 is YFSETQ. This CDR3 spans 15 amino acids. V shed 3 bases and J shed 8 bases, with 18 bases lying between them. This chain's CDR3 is CASSSSEGSGDIQYF. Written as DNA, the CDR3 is TGCGCCAGCAGCTCGTCGGAGGGGAGTGGGGACATTCAGTACTTC.

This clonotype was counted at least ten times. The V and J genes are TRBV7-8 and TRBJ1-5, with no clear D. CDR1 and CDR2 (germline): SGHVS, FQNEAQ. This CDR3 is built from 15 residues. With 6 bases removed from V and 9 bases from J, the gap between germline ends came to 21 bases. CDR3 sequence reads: CASRAGEIIGPPQHF. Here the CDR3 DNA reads TGTGCCAGCAGGGCCGGGGAGATAATTGGTCCGCCCCAGCATTTT. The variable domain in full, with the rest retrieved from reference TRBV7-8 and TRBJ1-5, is GAGVSQSPRYKVAKRGQDVALRCDPISGHVSLFWYQQALGQGPEFLTYFQNEAQLDKSGLPSDRFFAERPEGSVSTLKIQRTQQEDSAVYLCASRAGEIIGPPQHFGDGTRLSIL.

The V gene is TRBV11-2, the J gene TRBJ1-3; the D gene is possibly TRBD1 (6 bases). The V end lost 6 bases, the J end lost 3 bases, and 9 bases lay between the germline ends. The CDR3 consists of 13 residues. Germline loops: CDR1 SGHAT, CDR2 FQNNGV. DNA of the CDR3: TGTGCCAGCAGTCGACAGGTTGGAAACACCATATATTTT. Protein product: CASSRQVGNTIYF.

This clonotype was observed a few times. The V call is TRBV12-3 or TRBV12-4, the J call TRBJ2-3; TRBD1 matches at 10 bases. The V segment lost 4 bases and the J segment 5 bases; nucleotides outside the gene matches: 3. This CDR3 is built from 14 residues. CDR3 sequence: CASSSGQGKDTQYF. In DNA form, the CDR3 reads TGTGCCAGCAGTTCGGGACAGGGGAAAGATACGCAGTATTTT.

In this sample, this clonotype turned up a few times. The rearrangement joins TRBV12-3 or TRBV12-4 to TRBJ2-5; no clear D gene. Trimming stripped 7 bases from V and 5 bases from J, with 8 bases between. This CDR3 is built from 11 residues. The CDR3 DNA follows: TGTGCCAGCATGTTCGAGGAGACCCAGTACTTC. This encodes CASMFEETQYF.

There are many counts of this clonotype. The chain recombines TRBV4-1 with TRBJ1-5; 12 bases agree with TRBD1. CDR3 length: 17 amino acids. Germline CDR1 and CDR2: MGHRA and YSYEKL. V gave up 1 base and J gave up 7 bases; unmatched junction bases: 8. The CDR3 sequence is CASSQVPGTGGGQPQHF. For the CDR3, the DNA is TGCGCCAGCAGCCAAGTCCCGGGGACAGGGGGCGGACAGCCCCAGCATTTT.

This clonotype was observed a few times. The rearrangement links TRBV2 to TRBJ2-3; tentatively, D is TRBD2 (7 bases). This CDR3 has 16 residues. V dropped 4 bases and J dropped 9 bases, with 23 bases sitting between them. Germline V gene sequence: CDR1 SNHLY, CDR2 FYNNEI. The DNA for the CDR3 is TGTGCCAGCAGTGTCTTCGACGGGGGGCCCCAGGAAACGCAGTATTTT. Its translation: CASSVFDGGPQETQYF.

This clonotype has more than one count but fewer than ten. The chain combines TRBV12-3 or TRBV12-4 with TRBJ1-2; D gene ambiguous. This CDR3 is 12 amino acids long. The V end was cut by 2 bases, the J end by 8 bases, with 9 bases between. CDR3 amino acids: CASSLPPGGYTF. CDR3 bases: TGTGCCAGCAGTTTACCGCCGGGAGGCTACACCTTC.

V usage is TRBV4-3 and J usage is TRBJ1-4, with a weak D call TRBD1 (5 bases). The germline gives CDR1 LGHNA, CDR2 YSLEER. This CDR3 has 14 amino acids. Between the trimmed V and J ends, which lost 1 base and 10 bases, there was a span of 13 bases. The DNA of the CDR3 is TGCGCCAGCAGCCAAGGTTCCGGGGGGGGAAAACTGTTTTTT. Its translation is CASSQGSGGGKLFF.